Described below is a single T cell receptor delta chain sequence and its context. Its antigen remains undetermined. No base quality information exists; no much larger clone differs at one position. Pregnant women receiving prenatal care in Kampala, Uganda, were recruited, and the infants of these women were enrolled, with documentation of maternal HIV status required. Weekly visits were made to families, and infant clinical information, oral swabs and peripheral blood were collected beginning at 6 weeks of age and every 4 months thereafter. Blood was drawn into heparin tubes, and PBMC were separated by Ficoll-Paque density gradient centrifugation and then cryopreserved. The method behind the library was RT-PCR. PBMC RNA was reverse transcribed with SuperScript II using gamma-chain- and delta-chain-specific primers to generate TCR cDNA. The cDNA was purified with AMPure XP beads, then amplified and indexed with Illumina adapters using the Nextera XT Index Kit. Sequencing of gammadelta TCR libraries was carried out on an Illumina MiSeq using a V2 300-cycle kit. In the original analysis: Using MiXCR v2.1.12, CDR3 sequences were assembled, and reads were mapped onto D, J and V genes obtained from GenBank. VDJtools v1.2.1 was used to analyze the repertoires of the CDR3 clonotypes. TCRdb called clones anew from the public reads via CATT; matching DNA rows were later pooled. The V and J calls and clone size come from TCRdb's table, not from the authors' own analysis. In all, the sample holds about 1,300 delta-chain clones, and roughly 29% of those were seen once. Of the sample, approximately 8.8% falls within the top ten clones.

These data belong to a study of delta chains in infants with herpesvirus infections (dated by TCRdb to 2022 to 2023). About the investigation overall: To characterize gammadelta T cell responses to primary cytomegalovirus (CMV) infection, researchers prospectively followed a birth cohort of Ugandan infants starting at birth. Previously published Belgian fetal and cord blood gammadelta TCR data were added only for comparison and were not generated in this cohort. Infant blood samples were grouped into approximate age categories of 1.5, 4, 8 and 12 months. From PBMC, gammadelta TCRs were sequenced for around 20 CMV-infected infants (one congenitally infected) and about eight CMV-uninfected infants who had sufficient sample available.

The investigation overall reported the following: The public clonotype was detected only at the first time point after infection and was not found in uninfected infants or in infants infected after 120 days. The authors noted a small sample size and no race- or environment-matched controls, since nearly all Ugandans acquire CMV before adulthood. In CMV-uninfected infants, the public clonotype might still be present but below the detection limit.

The receptor's source is a human donor who was a Ugandan infant, either HIV-exposed or HIV-unexposed (not recorded which). The source was peripheral blood, collected at time point 2 of longitudinal follow-up.

The nucleotide sequence reads as follows: TGTGCTCTTGGGGAGCCCCCGTCGGGGGATATGGGGAAAAAACTCATCTTT. Its coded protein is CALGEPPSGDMGKKLIF. Here the chain combines TRDV1 and TRDJ1, with 8 central nucleotides matching TRDD3. V and J are trimmed by 3 bases and 8 bases, and the gene matches miss 17 bases of the junction. The germline V gene supplies CDR1 TSWWSYY and CDR2 QGS. From the cysteine through the phenylalanine, the CDR3 covers 17 amino acids. The CDR3 DNA has 51 bases and is translated from base 1.